This T cell receptor beta chain was documented in a study of cytotoxic CD8 clonotypes in ibrutinib-treated CLL. Sequenced by immunoSEQ multiplex PCR; TCRdb stores in-frame clones only, minus some. The profile shows 52,000 or so clones, roughly 80% of them singletons. CDR1 is SEHNR and CDR2 is FQNEAQ in the germline V gene (reference sequence). The V end was cut by 5 bases, the J end by 5 bases, with 7 bases between. The CDR3 covers 13 residues. This clone showed up just once. This chain uses TRBV7-9 with TRBJ2-6; no firm D call. The source is a human donor with chronic lymphocytic leukemia. The specimen was PBMCs, collected after 24 months of ibrutinib treatment. The CDR3 bases are TGTGCCAGCAGCGCCAGTCGGGCCAACGTCCTGACTTTC. Translated, it gives CASSASRANVLTF.